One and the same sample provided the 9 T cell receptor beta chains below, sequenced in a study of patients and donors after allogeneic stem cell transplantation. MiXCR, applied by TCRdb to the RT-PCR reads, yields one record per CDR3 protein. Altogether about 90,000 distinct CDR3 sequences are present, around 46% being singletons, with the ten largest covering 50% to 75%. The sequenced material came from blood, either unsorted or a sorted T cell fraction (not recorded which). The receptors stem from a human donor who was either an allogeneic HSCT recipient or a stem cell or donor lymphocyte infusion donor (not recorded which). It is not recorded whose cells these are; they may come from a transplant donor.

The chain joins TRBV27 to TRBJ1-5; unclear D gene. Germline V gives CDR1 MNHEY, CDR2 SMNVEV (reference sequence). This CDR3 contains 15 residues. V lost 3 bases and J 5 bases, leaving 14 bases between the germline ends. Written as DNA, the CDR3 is TGTGCCAGCAGTTTGTTTCAATCCCCCGATCAGCCCCAGCATTTT. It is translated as CASSLFQSPDQPQHF.

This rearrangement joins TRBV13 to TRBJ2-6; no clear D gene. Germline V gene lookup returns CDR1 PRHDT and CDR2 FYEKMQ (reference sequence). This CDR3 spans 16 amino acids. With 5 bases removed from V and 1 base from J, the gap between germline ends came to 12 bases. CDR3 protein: CASSRYGRSGANVLTF. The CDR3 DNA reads TGTGCCAGCAGCCGATACGGAAGGTCTGGGGCCAACGTCCTGACTTTC.

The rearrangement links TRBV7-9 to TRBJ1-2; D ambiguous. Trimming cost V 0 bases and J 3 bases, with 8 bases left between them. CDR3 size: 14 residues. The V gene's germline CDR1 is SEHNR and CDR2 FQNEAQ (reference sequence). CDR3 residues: CASSLAWPDYGYTF. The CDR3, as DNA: TGTGCCAGCAGCTTAGCATGGCCAGACTATGGCTACACCTTC. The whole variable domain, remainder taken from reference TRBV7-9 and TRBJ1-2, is DTGVSQNPRHKITKRGQNVTFRCDPISEHNRLYWYRQTLGQGPEFLTYFQNEAQLEKSRLLSDRFSAERPKGSFSTLEIQRTEQGDSAMYLCASSLAWPDYGYTFGSGTRLTVV.

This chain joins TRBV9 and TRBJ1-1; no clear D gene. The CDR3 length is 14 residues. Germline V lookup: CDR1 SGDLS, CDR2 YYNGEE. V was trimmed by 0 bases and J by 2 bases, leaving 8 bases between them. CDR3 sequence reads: CASSVAGSNTEAFF. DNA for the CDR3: TGTGCCAGCAGCGTAGCGGGCAGTAACACTGAAGCTTTCTTT.

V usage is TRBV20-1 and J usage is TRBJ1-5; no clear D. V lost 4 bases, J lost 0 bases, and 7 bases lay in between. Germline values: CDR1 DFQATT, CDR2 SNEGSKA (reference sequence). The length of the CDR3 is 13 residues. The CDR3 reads CSAISSSNQPQHF. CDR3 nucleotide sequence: TGCAGTGCTATATCCAGTAGCAATCAGCCCCAGCATTTT.

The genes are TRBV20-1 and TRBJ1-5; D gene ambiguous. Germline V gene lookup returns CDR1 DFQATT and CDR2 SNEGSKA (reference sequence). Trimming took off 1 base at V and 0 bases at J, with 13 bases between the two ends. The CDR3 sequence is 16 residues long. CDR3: CSARARTSFSNQPQHF. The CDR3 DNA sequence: TGCAGTGCTAGAGCCAGAACTTCTTTTAGCAATCAGCCCCAGCATTTT.

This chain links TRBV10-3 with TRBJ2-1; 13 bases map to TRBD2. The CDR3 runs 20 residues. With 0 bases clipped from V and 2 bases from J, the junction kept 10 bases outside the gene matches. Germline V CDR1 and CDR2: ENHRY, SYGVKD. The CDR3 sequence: CAISESVTSGRASTYNEQFF. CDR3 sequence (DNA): TGTGCCATCAGTGAGTCAGTTACTAGCGGGAGGGCCTCCACCTACAATGAGCAGTTCTTC.

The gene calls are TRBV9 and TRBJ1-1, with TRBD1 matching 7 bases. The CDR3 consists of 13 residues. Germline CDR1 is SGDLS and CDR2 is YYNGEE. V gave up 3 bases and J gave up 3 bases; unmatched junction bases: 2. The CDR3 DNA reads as TGTGCCAGCAGCGCACAGGGGCACACTGAAGCTTTCTTT. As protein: CASSAQGHTEAFF.

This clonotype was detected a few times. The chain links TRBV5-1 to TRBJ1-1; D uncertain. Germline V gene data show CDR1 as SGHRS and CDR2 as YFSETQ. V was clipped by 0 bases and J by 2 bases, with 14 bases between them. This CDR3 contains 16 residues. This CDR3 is CASSLVADHYNTEAFF. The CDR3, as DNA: TGCGCCAGCAGCTTGGTGGCAGATCATTACAACACTGAAGCTTTCTTT.